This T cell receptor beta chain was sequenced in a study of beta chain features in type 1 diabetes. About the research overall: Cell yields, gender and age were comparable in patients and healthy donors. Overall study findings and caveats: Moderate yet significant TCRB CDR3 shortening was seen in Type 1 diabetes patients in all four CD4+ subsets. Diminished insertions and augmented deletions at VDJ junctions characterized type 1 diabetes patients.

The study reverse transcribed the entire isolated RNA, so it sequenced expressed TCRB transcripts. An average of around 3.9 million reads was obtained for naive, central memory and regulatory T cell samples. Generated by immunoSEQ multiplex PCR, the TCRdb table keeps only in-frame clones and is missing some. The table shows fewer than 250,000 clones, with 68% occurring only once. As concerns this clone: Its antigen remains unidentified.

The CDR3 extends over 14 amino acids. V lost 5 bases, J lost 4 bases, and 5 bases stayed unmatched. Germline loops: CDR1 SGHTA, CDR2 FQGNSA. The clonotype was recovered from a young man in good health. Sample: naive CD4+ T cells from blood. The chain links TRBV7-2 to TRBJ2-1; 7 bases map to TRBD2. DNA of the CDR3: TGTGCCAGCAGCCCGACTAGCTATTACAATGAGCAGTTCTTC. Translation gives CASSPTSYYNEQFF.